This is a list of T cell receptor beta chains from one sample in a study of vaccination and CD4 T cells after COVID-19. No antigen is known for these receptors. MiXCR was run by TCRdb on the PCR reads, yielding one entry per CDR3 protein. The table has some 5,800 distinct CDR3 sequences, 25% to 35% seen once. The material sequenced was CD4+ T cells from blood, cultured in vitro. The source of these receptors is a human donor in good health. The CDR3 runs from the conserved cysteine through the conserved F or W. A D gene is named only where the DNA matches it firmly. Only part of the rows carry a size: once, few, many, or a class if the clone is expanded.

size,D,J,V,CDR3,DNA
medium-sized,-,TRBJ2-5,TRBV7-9,CASSFGREETQYF,TGTGCCAGCAGCTTCGGAAGGGAGGAGACCCAGTACTTC
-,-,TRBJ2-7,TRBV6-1,CASSAERGPYEQYF,TGTGCCAGCAGTGCTGAGAGGGGACCCTACGAGCAGTACTTC
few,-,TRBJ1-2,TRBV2,CASGGRDPVYGYTF,TGTGCCAGCGGGGGACGGGACCCTGTCTATGGCTACACCTTC
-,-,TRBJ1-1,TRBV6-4,CASSDVWTSTEAFF,TGTGCCAGCAGTGACGTTTGGACTAGTACTGAAGCTTTCTTT
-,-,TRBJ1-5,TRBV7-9,CASSLAGGDQPQHF,TGTGCCAGCAGCTTAGCGGGCGGGGATCAGCCCCAGCATTTT
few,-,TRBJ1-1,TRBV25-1,CASSFGGRNTEAFF,TGTGCCAGCAGTTTCGGGGGTCGGAACACTGAAGCTTTCTTT
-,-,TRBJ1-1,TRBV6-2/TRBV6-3,CASSYRDSGTEAFF,TGTGCCAGCAGTTACCGGGACTCGGGCACTGAAGCTTTCTTT
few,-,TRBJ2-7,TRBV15,CATSRDRRYEQYF,TGTGCCACCAGCAGAGATCGGAGGTACGAGCAGTACTTC
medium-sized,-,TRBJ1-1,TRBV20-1,CSARDPEGRAFF,TGCAGTGCTAGAGATCCGGAAGGGCGGGCTTTCTTT
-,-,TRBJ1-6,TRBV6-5,CASSYGGTSPLHF,TGTGCCAGCAGTTACGGGGGGACCTCACCCCTCCACTTT
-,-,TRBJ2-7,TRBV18,CASSPSGLGEQYF,TGTGCCAGCTCACCATCGGGGCTGGGAGAGCAGTACTTC
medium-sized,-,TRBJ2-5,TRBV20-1,CSVPPGGRGTQETQYF,TGCAGTGTTCCTCCGGGGGGCCGAGGAACCCAAGAGACCCAGTACTTC
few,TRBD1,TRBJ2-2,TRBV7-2,CASSTSTGGGELFF,TGTGCCAGCAGCACCTCCACAGGGGGCGGGGAGCTGTTTTTT
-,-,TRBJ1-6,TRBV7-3,CASSSDSRNNSPLHF,TGTGCCAGCAGCTCGGACAGTAGGAATAATTCACCCCTCCACTTT
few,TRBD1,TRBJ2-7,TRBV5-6,CASSLGQGDEQYF,TGTGCCAGCAGCCTAGGACAGGGCGACGAGCAGTACTTC
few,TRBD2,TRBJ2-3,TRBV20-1,CSARLAGGTDTQYF,TGCAGTGCTAGGCTAGCGGGGGGCACAGATACGCAGTATTTT
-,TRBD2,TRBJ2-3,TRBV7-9,CASSLNGLATDTQYF,TGTGCCAGCAGCCTGAATGGACTAGCTACAGATACGCAGTATTTT
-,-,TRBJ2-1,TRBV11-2,CASSLSLVAYNEQFF,TGTGCCAGCAGCCTCTCACTTGTGGCCTACAATGAGCAGTTCTTC
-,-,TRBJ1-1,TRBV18,CASSPQGSNTEAFF,TGTGCCAGCTCACCACAGGGGAGCAACACTGAAGCTTTCTTT
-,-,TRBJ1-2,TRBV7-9,CASSSRPYGYTF,TGTGCCAGCAGTTCAAGACCCTATGGCTACACCTTC
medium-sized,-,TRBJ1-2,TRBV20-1,CSARQGLNYGYTF,TGCAGTGCTAGACAGGGTCTTAACTATGGCTACACCTTC
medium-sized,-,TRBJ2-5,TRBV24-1,CATSDSPGRGTETQYF,TGTGCCACCAGTGATTCCCCGGGCAGGGGTACCGAGACCCAGTACTTC